Each of the 8 T cell receptor beta chains below was sequenced from the same sample in a study of T-cell reconstitution after alpha-beta-depleted transplantation in children (dated by TCRdb to 2016 to 2017). Library construction relied on PCR. The sequencing machine was an Illumina HiSeq 2500. TCR library preparation used molecular barcoding, with unique molecular identifiers applied to normalize quantification of the TCRbeta repertoire. TCRdb ran its own pipeline on the public reads, namely fastp trimming at Q25 and MiXCR clone calling, and kept in-frame beta chains. Here each entry gathers all rows of one CDR3 protein and keeps the most common genes and DNA. In this sample the table shows approximately 300,000 distinct CDR3 sequences, 11% of which occur a single time. The ten largest clones capture less than 25% of the sample. What the treatment or condition label conveys for this sample: allogeneic hematopoietic cell transplantation with graft depleted of TCRalphabeta T cells and CD19 B cells.

The material sequenced was peripheral blood, taken 180 days after TCRalphabeta/CD19-depleted stem cell transplant. These TCRs come from a male patient aged 2 to 9 who had a stem cell transplant for chronic granulomatous disease, so the T cells may come from the graft donor.

Details on this clonotype: This may come from a read error, since a much larger clone is one base off. The genes are TRBV12-3 or TRBV12-4 and TRBJ2-5; D unclear. The V and J ends lost 8 bases and 2 bases respectively, with 12 bases between them. The CDR3 covers 13 residues. This CDR3 is CASWVSPQETQYF. For the CDR3, the DNA is TGTGCCAGCTGGGTCTCCCCTCAAGAGACCCAGTACTTC.

This clonotype was seen ten or more times. V gene TRBV29-1 combines with J gene TRBJ2-2, with D unclear. There are 13 residues in the CDR3. V was cut by 6 bases and J by 0 bases, with 8 bases left in between. The germline CDR1 and CDR2 sequences are SQVTM and ANQGSEA. The CDR3 DNA reads as TGCAGCGTAAGGCAGCCGAACACCGGGGAGCTGTTTTTT. Amino acid sequence: CSVRQPNTGELFF.

This clonotype was picked up many times. The V gene is TRBV7-8, the J gene TRBJ2-3, with 7 bases matching TRBD1. Trimming removed 5 bases from V and 4 bases from J; junction bases left unmatched: 9. Germline V gene data show CDR1 as SGHVS and CDR2 as FQNEAQ. The CDR3 contains 15 residues. CDR3 sequence (DNA): TGTGCCAGCAGCCCACAGGGGTTCAAGGCAGATACGCAGTATTTT. This translates into CASSPQGFKADTQYF.

The chain couples TRBV6-4 to TRBJ2-1, with TRBD2 identical over 10 bases. Germline trimming cut 8 bases from V and 5 bases from J; bases unmatched to any gene: 21. CDR1 MRHNA and CDR2 SNTAGT come from the germline V gene. The CDR3 runs 19 residues. The CDR3 nucleotides are TGTGCCAGCTGTCCCAAAGGGCTAGCGGGAGTAAAAATTAACAATGAGCAGTTCTTC. This encodes CASCPKGLAGVKINNEQFF.

Comment on this clonotype: A much larger clone differs by one base, so this may be a read error. The V gene is TRBV7-2, the J gene TRBJ2-3, with TRBD2 as a possible D gene (6 bases). Trimming took 3 bases from V and 6 from J, leaving 13 bases between them. The CDR3 is 14 residues long. Per the germline V gene, CDR1 is SGHTA and CDR2 is FQGNSA. CDR3 coding DNA: TGTGCCAGCAGCTTCCGGGACTGGGTCGATACGCAGTATTTT. Its translation: CASSFRDWVDTQYF.

This clonotype was detected a few times. This chain joins TRBV24-1 and TRBJ2-1, with 12 positions matching TRBD1. V dropped 5 bases and J dropped 12; count of bases not matched to a gene: 10. Germline V lookup: CDR1 KGHDR, CDR2 SFDVKD. CDR3 size: 15 residues. The CDR3 DNA reads TGTGCCACCAGTGTGGGGGGACAGGGGGCAAAGGGGCAGTTCTTC. Its protein is CATSVGGQGAKGQFF.

The table lists this clonotype with a few counts. V gene TRBV18 combines with J gene TRBJ2-6, with D tentatively TRBD1 (6 bases). The germline gives CDR1 KGHSH, CDR2 LQKENI. The CDR3 has 20 residues. Deletions cut 1 base from V and 0 bases from J, with 19 bases between. In nucleotides, the CDR3 is TGTGCCAGCTCACCACGCACATTTGAGACGGACAGCTCTGGGGCCAACGTCCTGACTTTC. This codes for CASSPRTFETDSSGANVLTF.

This clonotype was seen many times. This chain links TRBV12-3 or TRBV12-4 with TRBJ1-2, with TRBD1 matching 8 bases. CDR3 length: 15 amino acids. V lost 2 bases to trimming and J lost 6 bases; unmatched junction nucleotides: 8. The CDR3 region is CASSLRQGARDGYTF. For the CDR3, the DNA is TGTGCCAGCAGTTTACGGCAGGGGGCGCGCGATGGCTACACCTTC.